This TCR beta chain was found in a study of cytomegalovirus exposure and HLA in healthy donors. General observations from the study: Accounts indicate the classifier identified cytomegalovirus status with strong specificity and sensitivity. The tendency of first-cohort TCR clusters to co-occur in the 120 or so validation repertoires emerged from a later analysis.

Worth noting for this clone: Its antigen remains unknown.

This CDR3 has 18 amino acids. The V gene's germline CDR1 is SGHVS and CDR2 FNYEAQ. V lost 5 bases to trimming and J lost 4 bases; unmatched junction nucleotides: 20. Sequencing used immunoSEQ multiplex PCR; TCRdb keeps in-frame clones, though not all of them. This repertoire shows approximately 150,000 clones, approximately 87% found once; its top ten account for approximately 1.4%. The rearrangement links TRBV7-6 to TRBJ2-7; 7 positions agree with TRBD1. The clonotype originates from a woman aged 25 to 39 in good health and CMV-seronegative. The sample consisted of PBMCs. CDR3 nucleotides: TGTGCCAGCAGCACTACCCAAACACCAGGGGGTTCGGGTTACGAGCAGTACTTC. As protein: CASSTTQTPGGSGYEQYF.